The 7 T cell receptor beta chains below all came from one sample that was sequenced in a study of Graves' ophthalmopathy and Graves' hyperthyroidism. Amplification from RNA transcripts yielded the TCR beta CDR3 regions. The first round was an RT-PCR with HTBI primers, and the second round was a multiplex PCR. TCRdb itself ran the multiplex PCR reads through MiXCR, one entry per CDR3 protein. The sample consists of 650,000 to 900,000 distinct CDR3 sequences, approximately 40% of them appearing once. Sequencing was carried out using peripheral blood. All receptors come from an adult man with Graves' ophthalmopathy.

This clonotype was seen ten or more times. V gene TRBV6-1 combines with J gene TRBJ2-6; D remains ambiguous. Germline-derived CDR1 and CDR2 are MNHNS and SASEGT. CDR3 length: 16 residues. Trimming removed 2 bases at V and 0 bases at J, with 8 bases between. The CDR3 DNA reads as TGTGCCAGCAGTGAATCTCCGGGCTCTGGGGCCAACGTCCTGACTTTC. Protein sequence: CASSESPGSGANVLTF.

This clonotype occurred once. The CDR3 ends on some other residue instead of the conserved phenylalanine or tryptophan, so this is likely a read error. It is unclear where the CDR3 begins or ends on the DNA, so no DNA is shown, and the CDR3 is as TCRdb lists it. The CDR3 sequence: CASSEYGQTAYL. The rearrangement uses TRBV5-1 and TRBJ2-7; the table assigns TRBD1, which was not confirmed against the DNA. Germline V CDR1 and CDR2: SGHRS, YFSETQ. The CDR3 is 12 residues long, ends included.

This clonotype appeared once. Being one base from a much bigger clone, this may be a read error. This chain joins TRBV29-1 and TRBJ2-7, with D possibly being TRBD1 (7 bases). V was pared by 5 bases and J by 2 bases, with 13 bases between. Germline CDR1 SQVTM, CDR2 ANQGSEA. This CDR3 has 13 residues. CDR3 sequence (DNA): TGCAGCGTTAGGCGGGACAGCCCCTACGAGCAGTACTTC. Residues: CSVRRDSPYEQYF.

This clonotype was seen once. The rearrangement joins TRBV2 to TRBJ2-7; D remains ambiguous. In germline, CDR1 is SNHLY, CDR2 FYNNEI. Trimming took off 8 bases at V and 6 bases at J, with 8 bases between the two ends. This CDR3 has 10 amino acids. Here the CDR3 DNA reads TGTGCCAGCGGTTCTAGCGAGCAGTACTTC. This translates into CASGSSEQYF. The full variable domain, completed using reference TRBV2 and TRBJ2-7, is EPEVTQTPSHQVTQMGQEVILRCVPISNHLYFYWYRQILGQKVEFLVSFYNNEISEKSEIFDDQFSVERPDGSNFTLKIRSTKLEDSAMYFCASGSSEQYFGPGTRLTVT.

As for this clonotype: The missing conserved phenylalanine or tryptophan at the end of this CDR3 makes a read error likely. This chain uses TRBV2 with TRBJ2-2; the match to TRBD2 covers 7 bases. The CDR3 runs to 15 residues. Germline assignment: CDR1 SNHLY and CDR2 FYNNEI. Trimming removed 5 bases from V and 1 base from J; junction bases left unmatched: 4. The CDR3 region is CASSPGGWNTGELFY. In nucleotides, the CDR3 is TGTGCCAGCAGTCCCGGGGGGTGGAACACCGGGGAGCTGTTTTAT.

At least ten counts were recorded for this clonotype. V and J are TRBV20-1 and TRBJ1-1; TRBD1 matches at 10 bases. Trimming removed 5 bases from V and 3 bases from J; junction bases left unmatched: 3. Germline V gene lookup returns CDR1 DFQATT and CDR2 SNEGSKA (reference sequence). The CDR3 runs 13 residues. The CDR3 nucleotides read TGCAGTGCTTTCGGGACAGGGGACACTGAAGCTTTCTTT. Encoded protein: CSAFGTGDTEAFF.

This clonotype was picked up a small number of times. V is TRBV28 and J is TRBJ1-6, with 9 positions matching TRBD1. Germline-derived CDR1 and CDR2 are MDHEN and SYDVKM. This CDR3 spans 16 amino acids. V was pared by 4 bases and J by 9 bases, with 10 bases of the junction left unmatched. The CDR3 coding sequence is TGTGCCAGCAGTTCCCTCCGACAGGGGGTAGCTTCACCCCTCCACTTT. This codes for CASSSLRQGVASPLHF.